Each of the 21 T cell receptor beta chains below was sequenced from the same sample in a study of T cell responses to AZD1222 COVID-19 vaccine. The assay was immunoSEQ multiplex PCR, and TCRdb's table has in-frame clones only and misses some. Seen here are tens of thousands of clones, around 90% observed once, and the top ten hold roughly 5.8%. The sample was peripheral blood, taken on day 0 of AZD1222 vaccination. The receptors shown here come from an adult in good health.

DNA for the CDR3: TGTGCCAGCAGCCAACTTAATCAGGGCTACACCTTC. It yields the protein CASSQLNQGYTF. The chain links TRBV28 to TRBJ1-2; no clear D. This CDR3 is built from 12 residues. With 6 bases removed from V and 8 bases from J, the gap between germline ends came to 13 bases. CDR1 and CDR2 from the germline V gene are MDHEN and SYDVKM.

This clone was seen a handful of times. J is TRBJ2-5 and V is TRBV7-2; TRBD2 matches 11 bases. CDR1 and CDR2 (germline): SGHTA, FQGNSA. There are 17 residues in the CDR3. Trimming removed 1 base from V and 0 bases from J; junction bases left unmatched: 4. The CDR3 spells CASSLVAGGTYQETQYF. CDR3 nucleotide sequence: TGTGCCAGCAGCTTAGTAGCGGGAGGGACATACCAAGAGACCCAGTACTTC. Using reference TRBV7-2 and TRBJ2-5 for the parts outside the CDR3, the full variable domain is GAGVSQSPSNKVTEKGKDVELRCDPISGHTALYWYRQSLGQGLEFLIYFQGNSAPDKSGLPSDRFSAERTGGSVSTLTIQRTQQEDSAVYLCASSLVAGGTYQETQYFGPGTRLLVL.

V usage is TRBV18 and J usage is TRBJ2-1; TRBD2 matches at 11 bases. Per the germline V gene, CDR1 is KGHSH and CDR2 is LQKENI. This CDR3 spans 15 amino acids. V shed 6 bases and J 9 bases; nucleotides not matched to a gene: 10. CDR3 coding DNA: TGTGCCAGCTCGGCGGGACTAGCGGCGGTCGGTGAGCAGTTCTTC. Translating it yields CASSAGLAAVGEQFF. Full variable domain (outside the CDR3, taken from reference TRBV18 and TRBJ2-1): NAGVMQNPRHLVRRRGQEARLRCSPMKGHSHVYWYRQLPEEGLKFMVYLQKENIIDESGMPKERFSAEFPKEGPSILRIQQVVRGDSAAYFCASSAGLAAVGEQFFGPGTRLTVL.

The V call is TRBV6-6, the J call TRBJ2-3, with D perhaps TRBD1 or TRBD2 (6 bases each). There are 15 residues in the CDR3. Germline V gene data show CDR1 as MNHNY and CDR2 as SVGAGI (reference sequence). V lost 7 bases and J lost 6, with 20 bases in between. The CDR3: CASTGRGDPRDTQYF. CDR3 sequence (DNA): TGTGCCAGCACTGGAAGGGGGGACCCGAGGGATACGCAGTATTTT.

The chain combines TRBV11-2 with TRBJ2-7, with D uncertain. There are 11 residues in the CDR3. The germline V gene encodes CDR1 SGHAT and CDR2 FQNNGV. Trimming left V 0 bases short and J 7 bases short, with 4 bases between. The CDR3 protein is CASSLDREQYF. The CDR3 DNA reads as TGTGCCAGCAGCTTAGATAGGGAGCAGTACTTC.

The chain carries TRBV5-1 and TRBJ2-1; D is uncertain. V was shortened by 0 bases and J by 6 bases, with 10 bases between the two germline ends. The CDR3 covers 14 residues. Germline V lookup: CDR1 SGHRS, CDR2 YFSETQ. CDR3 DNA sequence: TGCGCCAGCAGCTTGGGGTGGAACCCCAATGAGCAGTTCTTC. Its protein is CASSLGWNPNEQFF. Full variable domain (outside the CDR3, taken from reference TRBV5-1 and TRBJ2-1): KAGVTQTPRYLIKTRGQQVTLSCSPISGHRSVSWYQQTPGQGLQFLFEYFSETQRNKGNFPGRFSGRQFSNSRSEMNVSTLELGDSALYLCASSLGWNPNEQFFGPGTRLTVL.

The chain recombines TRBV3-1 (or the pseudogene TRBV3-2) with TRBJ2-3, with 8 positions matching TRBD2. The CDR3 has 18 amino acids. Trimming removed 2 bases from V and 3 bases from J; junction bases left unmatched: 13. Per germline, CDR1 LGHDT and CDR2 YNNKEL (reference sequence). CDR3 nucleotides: TGTGCCAGCAGCCAAAAAGGGTACAAGCGGGAGCGGACAGATACGCAGTATTTT. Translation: CASSQKGYKRERTDTQYF.

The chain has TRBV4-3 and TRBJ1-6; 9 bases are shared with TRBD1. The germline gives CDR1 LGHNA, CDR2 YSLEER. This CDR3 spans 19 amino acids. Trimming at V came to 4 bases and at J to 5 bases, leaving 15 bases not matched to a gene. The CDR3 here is CASSRHAQDRGVNNSPLHF. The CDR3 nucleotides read TGCGCCAGCAGCCGCCATGCACAGGACAGGGGAGTCAATAATTCACCCCTCCACTTT.

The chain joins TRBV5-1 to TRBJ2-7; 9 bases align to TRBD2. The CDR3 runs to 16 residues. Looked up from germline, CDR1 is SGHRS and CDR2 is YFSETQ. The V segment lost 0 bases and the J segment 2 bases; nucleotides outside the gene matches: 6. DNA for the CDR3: TGCGCCAGCAGCTTGGGTCGGGCTAGCGGGACCTACGAGCAGTACTTC. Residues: CASSLGRASGTYEQYF.

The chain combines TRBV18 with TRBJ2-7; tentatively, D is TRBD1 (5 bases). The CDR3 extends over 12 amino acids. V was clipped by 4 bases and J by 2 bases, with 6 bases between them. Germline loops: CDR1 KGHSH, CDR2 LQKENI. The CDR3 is CASSQDTYEQYF. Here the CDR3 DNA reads TGTGCCAGCTCACAGGACACCTACGAGCAGTACTTC.

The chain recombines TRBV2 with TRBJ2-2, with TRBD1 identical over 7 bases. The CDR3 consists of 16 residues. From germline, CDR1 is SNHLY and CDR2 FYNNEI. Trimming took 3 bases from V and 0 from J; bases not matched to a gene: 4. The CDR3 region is CASSDQGTANTGELFF. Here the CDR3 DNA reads TGTGCCAGCAGTGACCAAGGGACAGCGAACACCGGGGAGCTGTTTTTT.

CDR3 sequence: CATSEQGGGNQPQHF. CDR3 nucleotides: TGTGCCACCAGTGAACAGGGGGGCGGCAATCAGCCCCAGCATTTT. J is TRBJ1-5 and V is TRBV24-1, with 8 bases aligning to TRBD1. Germline-derived CDR1 and CDR2 are KGHDR and SFDVKD. CDR3 size: 15 residues. V was clipped by 4 bases and J by 2 bases; unmatched bases: 3.

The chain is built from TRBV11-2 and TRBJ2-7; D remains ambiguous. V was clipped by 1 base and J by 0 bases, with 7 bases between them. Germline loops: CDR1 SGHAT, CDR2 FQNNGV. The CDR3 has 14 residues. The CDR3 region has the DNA TGTGCCAGCAGCTTAGTCTACGGCTCCTACGAGCAGTACTTC. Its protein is CASSLVYGSYEQYF.

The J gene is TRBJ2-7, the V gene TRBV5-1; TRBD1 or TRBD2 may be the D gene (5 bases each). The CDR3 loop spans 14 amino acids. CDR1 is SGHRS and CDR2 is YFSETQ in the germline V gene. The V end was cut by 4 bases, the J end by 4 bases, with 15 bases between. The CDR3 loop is CASSPRDGSYEQYF. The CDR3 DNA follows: TGCGCCAGCAGCCCCCGGGACGGAAGTTACGAGCAGTACTTC.

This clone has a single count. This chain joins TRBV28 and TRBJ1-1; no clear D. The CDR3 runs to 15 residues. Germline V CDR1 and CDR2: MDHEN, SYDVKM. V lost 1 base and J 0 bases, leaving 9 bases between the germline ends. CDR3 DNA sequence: TGTGCCAGCAGTTTATACAGCCCCCTGAACACTGAAGCTTTCTTT. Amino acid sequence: CASSLYSPLNTEAFF.

The CDR3 bases are TGTGCCAGCTCACCATATACAGGTGTTCTAGCCAAAAACATTCAGTACTTC. It specifies CASSPYTGVLAKNIQYF. The genes are TRBV18 and TRBJ2-4, with D possibly matching TRBD1 (5 bases). The CDR3 runs 17 residues. The V gene lost 2 bases and the J gene lost 0 bases, with 14 bases spanning the gap. Germline V gene data show CDR1 as KGHSH and CDR2 as LQKENI.

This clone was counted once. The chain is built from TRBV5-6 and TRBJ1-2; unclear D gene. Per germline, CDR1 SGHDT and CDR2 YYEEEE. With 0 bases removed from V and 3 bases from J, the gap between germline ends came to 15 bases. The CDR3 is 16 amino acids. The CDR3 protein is CASSLANGVGHYGYTF. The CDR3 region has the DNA TGTGCCAGCAGCTTGGCCAACGGGGTAGGGCACTATGGCTACACCTTC.

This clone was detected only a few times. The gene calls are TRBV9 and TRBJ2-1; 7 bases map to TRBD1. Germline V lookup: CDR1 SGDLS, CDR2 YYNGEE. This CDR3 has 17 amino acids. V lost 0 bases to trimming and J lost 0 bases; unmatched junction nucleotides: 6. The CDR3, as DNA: TGTGCCAGCAGCGTAGAGGTTGGGACAGCCTCCTACAATGAGCAGTTCTTC. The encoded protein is CASSVEVGTASYNEQFF.

The CDR3 DNA sequence: TGTGCCAGCAGTTTACAGGGCAATCAGCCCCAGCATTTT. As protein: CASSLQGNQPQHF. This chain links TRBV27 with TRBJ1-5, with D unclear. The germline V gene has CDR1 MNHEY and CDR2 SMNVEV (reference sequence). V was trimmed by 2 bases and J by 2 bases, leaving 4 bases between them. The CDR3 totals 13 residues.

The CDR3 reads CASSQGQEQFF. DNA of the CDR3: TGTGCCAGCAGCCAAGGACAGGAGCAGTTCTTC. J is TRBJ2-1 and V is TRBV7-3; weak D call: TRBD1 (6 bases). Trimming pared 5 bases from V and 10 bases from J, leaving 9 bases between. Germline assignment: CDR1 SGHTA and CDR2 FQGTGA. The CDR3 spans 11 residues.

The CDR3 DNA reads TGCGCCAGCAGCCAAGGGTGGGAGGGGACCTACACCTTC. Translated, it gives CASSQGWEGTYTF. The V and J genes are TRBV4-1 and TRBJ1-2, with a tentative D call TRBD1 (5 bases). The CDR3 covers 13 residues. Trimming took off 1 base at V and 10 bases at J, with 13 bases between the two ends. Germline V gene lookup returns CDR1 MGHRA and CDR2 YSYEKL.